This is a list of T cell receptor beta chains from one sample in a study of T cell responses to AZD1222 COVID-19 vaccine. Measured with immunoSEQ multiplex PCR; TCRdb has only the in-frame clones, and not every one. The sample holds more than 75,000 clones, about 91% seen once. The source was peripheral blood, collected 28 days after the second AZD1222 dose. The source of these receptors is an adult who received the AZD1222 COVID-19 vaccine. Each CDR3 is given with its conserved first and last residue. The order of the fields is clone size, V gene, D gene, J gene, CDR3 protein, CDR3 DNA. The D gene is left open where the match is weak. Rows may omit the clone size; those that give it use once, few, many or a size class.

>NA|TRBV5-1|NA|TRBJ2-7
CASSYGGEDYEQYF
TGCGCCAGCAGCTACGGTGGGGAGGACTACGAGCAGTACTTC
>NA|TRBV28|NA|TRBJ2-2
CASSSRRGHSNTGELFF
TGTGCCAGCAGTTCGCGTAGGGGACACTCGAACACCGGGGAGCTGTTTTTT
>NA|TRBV18|TRBD1|TRBJ1-5
CASSLGQGGNQPQHF
TGTGCCAGCTCACTAGGACAGGGGGGCAATCAGCCCCAGCATTTT
>NA|TRBV19|NA|TRBJ1-1
CASQGNTEAFF
TGTGCCTCACAGGGTAACACTGAAGCTTTCTTT
>NA|TRBV4-2|TRBD2|TRBJ2-3
CASSQPGLALRGGADTQYF
TGTGCCAGCAGCCAGCCGGGACTAGCGCTTCGAGGGGGTGCAGATACGCAGTATTTT
>NA|TRBV7-7|NA|TRBJ1-3
CASSPIRSGNTIYF
TGTGCTAGCAGCCCCATACGCTCTGGAAACACCATATATTTT
>NA|TRBV9|TRBD2|TRBJ2-3
CASSGLAGGVLTDTQYF
TGTGCCAGCAGCGGACTAGCGGGAGGTGTCTTGACAGATACGCAGTATTTT
>NA|TRBV11-2|NA|TRBJ1-2
CASSSIRDGYGYTF
TGTGCCAGCAGCTCAATTCGGGACGGGTATGGCTACACCTTC
>NA|TRBV7-3|TRBD2|TRBJ2-5
CASSSGLAGGRETQYF
TGTGCCAGCAGCTCGGGACTAGCGGGAGGTAGAGAGACCCAGTACTTC
>once|TRBV21-1|NA|TRBJ1-2
CASYGDDYGYTF
TGTGCCAGCTATGGGGACGACTATGGCTACACCTTC
>NA|TRBV9|TRBD2|TRBJ2-3
CASNPSAGTTDTQYF
TGTGCCAGCAACCCGTCAGCGGGGACCACAGATACGCAGTATTTT
>NA|TRBV11-2|TRBD1|TRBJ2-5
CASSVIRGLRETQYF
TGTGCCAGCAGCGTCATCAGGGGGCTCAGGGAGACCCAGTACTTC
>NA|TRBV5-1|TRBD2|TRBJ2-5
CASSLALASGQETQYF
TGCGCCAGCAGCTTGGCCCTAGCTAGCGGACAAGAGACCCAGTACTTC
>NA|TRBV6-2/TRBV6-3|NA|TRBJ1-3
CASSPRTAGNTIYF
TGTGCCAGCAGTCCAAGGACAGCCGGAAACACCATATATTTT
>once|TRBV11-3|NA|TRBJ2-2
CASSLLGNTGELFF
TGTGCCAGCAGCTTACTAGGGAACACCGGGGAGCTGTTTTTT
>once|TRBV4-2|NA|TRBJ2-3
CASSQDPSTDTQYF
TGTGCCAGCAGCCAAGATCCGAGCACAGATACGCAGTATTTT
>NA|TRBV21-1|NA|TRBJ1-6
CASSKEWNSPLHF
TGTGCCAGCAGCAAAGAGTGGAATTCACCCCTCCACTTT
>NA|TRBV5-5|NA|TRBJ1-5
CASSPPAGQPQHF
TGTGCCAGCAGCCCTCCAGCAGGTCAGCCCCAGCATTTT
>once|TRBV21-1|NA|TRBJ2-7
CASSNGLAAYEQYF
TGTGCCAGCAGCAACGGACTAGCGGCTTACGAGCAGTACTTC
>NA|TRBV3-1/TRBV3-2|NA|TRBJ1-1
CASSQDYRGADTEAFF
TGTGCCAGCAGCCAAGATTATAGGGGGGCCGACACTGAAGCTTTCTTT
>NA|TRBV6-1|NA|TRBJ1-5
CASSEAIFLGNQPQHF
TGTGCCAGCAGTGAAGCGATCTTCCTGGGCAATCAGCCCCAGCATTTT
>NA|TRBV7-8|TRBD1|TRBJ1-2
CASSLLSGTGYGYTF
TGTGCCAGCAGCTTACTCTCCGGGACAGGGTATGGCTACACCTTC
>NA|TRBV5-1|NA|TRBJ1-1
CASSLALSDPNTEAFF
TGCGCCAGCAGCTTGGCCTTGTCTGACCCAAACACTGAAGCTTTCTTT
>NA|TRBV2|TRBD2|TRBJ2-3
CASSLRGSTDTQYF
TGTGCCAGCAGTCTGCGGGGGAGCACAGATACGCAGTATTTT
>NA|TRBV4-2|NA|TRBJ2-5
CASSQSRETQYF
TGTGCCAGCAGCCAATCGAGAGAGACCCAGTACTTC
>NA|TRBV3-1/TRBV3-2|NA|TRBJ1-4
CASANEKLFF
TGTGCCAGCGCGAATGAAAAACTGTTTTTT
>NA|TRBV2|TRBD1|TRBJ1-5
CASSGTGPNQPQHF
TGTGCCAGCAGCGGGACAGGGCCCAATCAGCCCCAGCATTTT
>NA|TRBV15|TRBD2|TRBJ2-7
CATSREGLAGGEQYF
TGTGCCACCAGCAGAGAAGGGCTAGCGGGAGGAGAGCAGTACTTC
>NA|TRBV6-5|NA|TRBJ1-1
CASSYSGRGNTEAFF
TGTGCCAGCAGTTACTCTGGCAGGGGAAACACTGAAGCTTTCTTT
>NA|TRBV10-3|NA|TRBJ1-2
CAIISPNYGYTF
TGTGCCATCATATCGCCCAACTATGGCTACACCTTC
>NA|TRBV7-2|NA|TRBJ1-4
CASSPEQVGRGEKLFF
TGTGCCAGCAGCCCTGAACAGGTCGGGCGCGGTGAAAAACTGTTTTTT
>NA|TRBV7-2|NA|TRBJ1-3
CASSLTAVRGGGNTIYF
TGTGCCAGCAGCTTAACGGCAGTGAGGGGTGGTGGAAACACCATATATTTT
>NA|TRBV6-6|NA|TRBJ1-5
CASRETGRDQPQHF
TGTGCCAGCAGGGAAACAGGGAGGGATCAGCCCCAGCATTTT
>NA|TRBV7-2|TRBD2|TRBJ2-7
CASSLRGSGRPNYEQYF
TGTGCCAGCAGCTTGAGAGGTAGCGGGAGGCCGAATTACGAGCAGTACTTC
>NA|TRBV7-8|NA|TRBJ2-7
CASSFAGTYEQYF
TGTGCCAGCAGCTTTGCAGGCACCTACGAGCAGTACTTC
>NA|TRBV7-9|NA|TRBJ2-2
CASTMLRQTVWNTGELFF
TGTGCCAGCACCATGCTTCGACAGACAGTATGGAACACCGGGGAGCTGTTTTTT
>NA|TRBV9|NA|TRBJ2-1
CASSEGPYNEQFF
TGTGCCAGCAGCGAGGGGCCGTACAATGAGCAGTTCTTC
>NA|TRBV9|TRBD2|TRBJ2-3
CASSVWDQGLAGLNTQYF
TGTGCCAGCAGCGTATGGGACCAAGGACTAGCGGGATTAAATACGCAGTATTTT
>NA|TRBV6-1|TRBD2|TRBJ2-3
CASSEVAGGPDTQYF
TGTGCCAGCAGTGAAGTAGCGGGAGGCCCAGATACGCAGTATTTT
>NA|TRBV7-3|NA|TRBJ2-3
CASSLNGGSDTQYF
TGTGCCAGCAGCTTAAATGGTGGGTCAGATACGCAGTATTTT
>NA|TRBV6-5|NA|TRBJ1-1
CASSQNSYTEAFF
TGTGCCAGCAGTCAGAACTCGTACACTGAAGCTTTCTTT
>NA|TRBV7-2|NA|TRBJ2-1
CASSLEGAPDEQFF
TGTGCCAGCAGCTTAGAGGGCGCCCCTGATGAGCAGTTCTTC
>NA|TRBV6-5|TRBD2|TRBJ2-7
CASSWGTSGSNEQYF
TGTGCCAGCAGTTGGGGGACTAGCGGGAGTAACGAGCAGTACTTC
>NA|TRBV12-3/TRBV12-4|NA|TRBJ1-3
CASSPPGNTIYF
TGTGCCAGCAGCCCCCCTGGAAACACCATATATTTT
>NA|TRBV18|NA|TRBJ1-3
CASSDSGNTIYF
TGTGCCAGCTCGGACTCTGGAAACACCATATATTTT